This is a list of T cell receptor beta chains from one sample in a study of blood T cell repertoires in COVID-19. Here immunoSEQ multiplex PCR was the method, and the copy in TCRdb shows in-frame clones only, minus some. This table holds under 300,000 clones, over 80% found once. Specimen: peripheral blood. These receptors were obtained from a human donor in a cohort sampled during active COVID-19. Both conserved end residues are part of each CDR3. A D gene is named only where the DNA matches it firmly. Size is stated for part of the rows, as once, few or many counts, or as a class when the clone is expanded.

clone size: once
J gene: TRBJ2-1
V gene: TRBV5-4
D gene: TRBD1
CDR3 DNA: TGTGCCAGCAGCTATGATTGGGACAGCTCCTACAATGAGCAGTTCTTC
CDR3 protein: CASSYDWDSSYNEQFF

clone size: many
J gene: TRBJ2-1
V gene: TRBV30
D gene: .
CDR3 DNA: TGTGCCTGGAGCCCTAGGGGAGGAGTGACTGAGCAGTTCTTC
CDR3 protein: CAWSPRGGVTEQFF

clone size: .
J gene: TRBJ2-1
V gene: TRBV6-4
D gene: TRBD2
CDR3 DNA: TGTGCCAGCAGTAGCGGGAGGGGATCCTACAATGAGCAGTTCTTC
CDR3 protein: CASSSGRGSYNEQFF

clone size: .
J gene: TRBJ2-7
V gene: TRBV29-1
D gene: TRBD1
CDR3 DNA: TGCAGCGTTTGGGACAGTAACTACGAGCAGTACTTC
CDR3 protein: CSVWDSNYEQYF

clone size: once
J gene: TRBJ1-5
V gene: TRBV30
D gene: .
CDR3 DNA: TGTGCCTGGAGTGGTGGAGTTGATCAGCCCCAGCATTTT
CDR3 protein: CAWSGGVDQPQHF

clone size: .
J gene: TRBJ1-1
V gene: TRBV10-2
D gene: .
CDR3 DNA: TGCGCCAGCAGTAAATTTACCTCGGGTAAATCCTTTGAAGCTTTCTTT
CDR3 protein: CASSKFTSGKSFEAFF

clone size: .
J gene: TRBJ2-7
V gene: TRBV6-5
D gene: TRBD2
CDR3 DNA: TGTGCCAGCAGTTACTCGACTAGCGGCCTAGTGGAGCAGTACTTC
CDR3 protein: CASSYSTSGLVEQYF

clone size: .
J gene: TRBJ2-1
V gene: TRBV6-5
D gene: .
CDR3 DNA: TGTGCCAGCAGTTACGCACACGGGTCTGGAAATGAGCAGTTCTTC
CDR3 protein: CASSYAHGSGNEQFF

clone size: .
J gene: TRBJ1-2
V gene: TRBV6-5
D gene: TRBD1
CDR3 DNA: TGTGCCAGCAGTCAGGGGGTTAACTATGGCTACACCTTC
CDR3 protein: CASSQGVNYGYTF

clone size: once
J gene: TRBJ2-2
V gene: TRBV27
D gene: .
CDR3 DNA: TGTGCCAGCAGTTTGGTGCAGGGGAGGGGTGGCGGGGAGCTGTTTTTT
CDR3 protein: CASSLVQGRGGGELFF

clone size: .
J gene: TRBJ1-2
V gene: TRBV12-3/TRBV12-4
D gene: .
CDR3 DNA: TGTGCCAGCAATATGGGGGGAAATGGCTACACCTTC
CDR3 protein: CASNMGGNGYTF

clone size: .
J gene: TRBJ2-7
V gene: TRBV2
D gene: .
CDR3 DNA: TGTGCCAGCATGGGAAGCACGGGAGTCTTAAACGAGCAGTACTTC
CDR3 protein: CASMGSTGVLNEQYF

clone size: once
J gene: TRBJ2-3
V gene: TRBV5-1
D gene: .
CDR3 DNA: TGCGCCACCCGCGACTCCACAGATACGCAGTATTTT
CDR3 protein: CATRDSTDTQYF

clone size: .
J gene: TRBJ2-3
V gene: TRBV5-1
D gene: .
CDR3 DNA: TGCGCCAGCAGCTTGGCTAGCCAGAGCACAGATACGCAGTATTTT
CDR3 protein: CASSLASQSTDTQYF

clone size: .
J gene: TRBJ2-2
V gene: TRBV18
D gene: TRBD1
CDR3 DNA: TGTGCCAGCTCACCAGGGACAGCGAACACCGGGGAGCTGTTTTTT
CDR3 protein: CASSPGTANTGELFF

clone size: .
J gene: TRBJ2-5
V gene: TRBV9
D gene: TRBD2
CDR3 DNA: TGTGCCAGCAGCGTCGGGGGGGCAGAAGAGACCCAGTACTTC
CDR3 protein: CASSVGGAEETQYF

clone size: few
J gene: TRBJ2-7
V gene: TRBV6-6
D gene: TRBD1
CDR3 DNA: TGTGCCAGCAGTTACTTAGGGGGACAGGGAGACGAGCAGTACTTC
CDR3 protein: CASSYLGGQGDEQYF

clone size: .
J gene: TRBJ2-5
V gene: TRBV5-1
D gene: .
CDR3 DNA: TGCGCCAGCAGCTTGGGGTTGGGGGGACGGCACCAAGAGACCCAGTACTTC
CDR3 protein: CASSLGLGGRHQETQYF

clone size: .
J gene: TRBJ1-2
V gene: TRBV6-6
D gene: .
CDR3 DNA: TGTGCCAGCAGTTTGGCAGTTCGGGAGCGCTACACCTTC
CDR3 protein: CASSLAVRERYTF

clone size: .
J gene: TRBJ2-7
V gene: TRBV21-1
D gene: .
CDR3 DNA: TGTGCCAGCAGCAAAGCAGGACCCAGGGACGGAGGGGAATACGAGCAGTACTTC
CDR3 protein: CASSKAGPRDGGEYEQYF

clone size: .
J gene: TRBJ2-3
V gene: TRBV5-6
D gene: TRBD1
CDR3 DNA: TGTGCCAGCACCCGAAGGGACAGGGGATTGCAGTATTTT
CDR3 protein: CASTRRDRGLQYF

clone size: .
J gene: TRBJ2-2
V gene: TRBV7-9
D gene: TRBD1
CDR3 DNA: TGTGCCAGCAGCACATCCGGGACAGGGGGGGCCGGGGAGCTGTTTTTT
CDR3 protein: CASSTSGTGGAGELFF

clone size: .
J gene: TRBJ1-5
V gene: TRBV7-2
D gene: .
CDR3 DNA: TGTGCCAGCAGCCTCCCCGCCTCACAGGGCAATCAGCCCCAGCATTTT
CDR3 protein: CASSLPASQGNQPQHF

clone size: .
J gene: TRBJ2-3
V gene: TRBV6-6
D gene: TRBD2
CDR3 DNA: TGTGCCAGCAGTCGAGGGACTAGCGGGGGCTATAGCACAGATACGCAGTATTTT
CDR3 protein: CASSRGTSGGYSTDTQYF

clone size: once
J gene: TRBJ2-7
V gene: TRBV18
D gene: .
CDR3 DNA: TGTGCCAGCTCACCACGGGTCGGAAGCGGCGAGTACGAGCAGTACTTC
CDR3 protein: CASSPRVGSGEYEQYF

clone size: .
J gene: TRBJ2-1
V gene: TRBV30
D gene: TRBD2
CDR3 DNA: TGTGCCTGGAGTCGGGGACTAGCGGATTCCAATGAGCAGTTCTTC
CDR3 protein: CAWSRGLADSNEQFF

clone size: .
J gene: TRBJ2-1
V gene: TRBV2
D gene: .
CDR3 DNA: TGTGCCACCAATGGCCCCCCCAGGGGCCATGAGCAGTTCTTC
CDR3 protein: CATNGPPRGHEQFF

clone size: .
J gene: TRBJ2-1
V gene: TRBV7-9
D gene: TRBD2
CDR3 DNA: TGTGCCAGCAGCTCGGGACTAGCGCAAAGAAAATCCTACAATGAGCAGTTCTTC
CDR3 protein: CASSSGLAQRKSYNEQFF

clone size: .
J gene: TRBJ2-1
V gene: TRBV19
D gene: .
CDR3 DNA: TGTGCCAGTAGGGACTCCTTTACGGGCTACAATGAGCAGTTCTTC
CDR3 protein: CASRDSFTGYNEQFF

clone size: .
J gene: TRBJ2-5
V gene: TRBV5-1
D gene: .
CDR3 DNA: TGCGCCAGCAGCTCCTCCGAGACCCAGTACTTC
CDR3 protein: CASSSSETQYF

clone size: .
J gene: TRBJ2-5
V gene: TRBV28
D gene: TRBD2
CDR3 DNA: TGTGCCAGCAGTTCCCCGGCTAGCGGGAGCGAGACCCAGTACTTC
CDR3 protein: CASSSPASGSETQYF

clone size: few
J gene: TRBJ1-1
V gene: TRBV6-5
D gene: .
CDR3 DNA: TGTGCCAGCAGTTCGCATCCTGACAGTTACACTGAAGCTTTCTTT
CDR3 protein: CASSSHPDSYTEAFF